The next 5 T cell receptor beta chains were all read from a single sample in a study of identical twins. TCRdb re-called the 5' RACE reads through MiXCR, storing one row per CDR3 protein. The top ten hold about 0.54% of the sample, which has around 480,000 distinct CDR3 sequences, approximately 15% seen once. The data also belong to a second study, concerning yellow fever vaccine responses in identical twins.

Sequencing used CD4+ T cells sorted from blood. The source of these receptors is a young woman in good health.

The chain's CDR3 is CASSRVLGGADTQYF. CDR3 in DNA: TGCGCCAGCAGTCGGGTGTTGGGGGGCGCAGATACGCAGTATTTT. The gene calls are TRBV23-1 and TRBJ2-3, with D perhaps being TRBD1 or TRBD2 (6 bases each). TRBV23-1 is reported as an ORF; its role is uncertain. V lost 4 bases and J lost 4, with 15 bases in between. The CDR3 length is 15 residues.

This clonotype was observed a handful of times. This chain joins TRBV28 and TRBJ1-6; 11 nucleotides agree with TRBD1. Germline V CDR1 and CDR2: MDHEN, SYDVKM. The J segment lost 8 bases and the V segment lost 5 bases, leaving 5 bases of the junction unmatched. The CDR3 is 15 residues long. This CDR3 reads CASSQPGQGDSPLHF. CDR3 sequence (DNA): TGTGCCAGCAGTCAGCCGGGACAGGGGGATTCACCCCTCCACTTT.

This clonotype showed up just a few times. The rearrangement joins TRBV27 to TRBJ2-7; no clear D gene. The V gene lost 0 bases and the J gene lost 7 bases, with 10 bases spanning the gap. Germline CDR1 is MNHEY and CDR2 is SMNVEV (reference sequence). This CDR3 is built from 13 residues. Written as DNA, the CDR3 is TGTGCCAGCAGTTTATCTCATCCCCTAGAGCAGTACTTC. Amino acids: CASSLSHPLEQYF.

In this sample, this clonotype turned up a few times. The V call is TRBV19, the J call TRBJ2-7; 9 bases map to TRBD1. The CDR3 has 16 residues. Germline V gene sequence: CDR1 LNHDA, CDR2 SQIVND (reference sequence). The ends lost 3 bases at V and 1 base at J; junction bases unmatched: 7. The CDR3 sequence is CASSMSGTGFSYEQYF. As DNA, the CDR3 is TGTGCCAGTAGTATGAGCGGGACAGGGTTTTCCTACGAGCAGTACTTC.

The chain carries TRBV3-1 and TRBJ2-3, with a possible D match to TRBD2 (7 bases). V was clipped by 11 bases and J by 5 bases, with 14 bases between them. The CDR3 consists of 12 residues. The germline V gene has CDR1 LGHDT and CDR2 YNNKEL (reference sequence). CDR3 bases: TGTGCCTGGGGGGGGCCGGGAGATACGCAGTATTTT. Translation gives CAWGGPGDTQYF.